This TCR beta chain was recovered during a study of neurological immune-mediated disorders. Whole-study results and caveats: None of the CDR3 amino acid sequences found in expanded clones was shared across subjects. This suggests that the TCR-beta repertoires were private in all groups. Falling below healthy controls, multiple sclerosis showed the least TCR clonal expansion, while HTLV-1-associated myelopathy showed the most.

Over 160 million TCR-beta sequences (from 15-18 subjects) were yielded by each sequencing run. From the 5' RACE reads, TCRdb called clonotypes with MiXCR, one entry per CDR3 protein. The sample carries fewer than 85,000 distinct CDR3 sequences, roughly 4.7% recorded once. This clonotype was counted ten times or more. Its matching antigen is unknown. The V gene lost 3 bases and the J gene lost 5 bases, with 10 bases spanning the gap. The CDR3 has 13 residues. The receptor was derived from a woman in her twenties or thirties with multiple sclerosis. Sequences were obtained from PBMCs. The chain combines TRBV12-3 or TRBV12-4 with TRBJ1-1; D is unresolved. The CDR3 loop is CASSLGARTEAFF. The CDR3 DNA reads TGTGCCAGCAGTTTGGGAGCTAGGACTGAAGCTTTCTTT.